The 15 T cell receptor beta chains below were found in one sample sequenced in a study of blood T cell repertoires in COVID-19. The table came from immunoSEQ multiplex PCR; TCRdb's copy has only in-frame clones and leaves some out. Here the sample spans about 190,000 clones, about 82% being singletons. The sample consisted of peripheral blood. The source of these receptors is a woman in her twenties or thirties with acute or convalescent COVID-19.

The chain links TRBV5-1 to TRBJ1-1, with TRBD1 matching 9 bases. Germline CDR1 SGHRS, CDR2 YFSETQ. V shed 4 bases, J shed 10 bases, and the junction held 14 bases outside the gene matches. This CDR3 has 15 residues. For the CDR3, the DNA is TGCGCCAGCAGCGAGGAACAGGGGGCGATGAGGGGAGCTTTCTTT. Encoded protein: CASSEEQGAMRGAFF.

The chain has TRBV19 and TRBJ2-5; 9 positions agree with TRBD1. CDR3 size: 14 residues. The trim removed 5 bases at V and 5 bases at J, leaving 6 bases unmatched. Germline V CDR1 and CDR2: LNHDA, SQIVND (reference sequence). CDR3 nucleotide sequence: TGTGCCAGTAGTTCCTACAGGGGGCTCGAGACCCAGTACTTC. Translation: CASSSYRGLETQYF.

The sample holds one count of this clone. The J gene is TRBJ2-5, the V gene TRBV19; TRBD1 matches at 7 bases. Looked up from germline, CDR1 is LNHDA and CDR2 is SQIVND (reference sequence). This CDR3 comprises 14 residues. DNA for the CDR3: TGTGCAACTGCCCGAACAGGGGACCAAGAGACCCAGTACTTC. Residues: CATARTGDQETQYF. Based on the CDR3 plus reference TRBV19 and TRBJ2-5, the full variable domain is DGGITQSPKYLFRKEGQNVTLSCEQNLNHDAMYWYRQDPGQGLRLIYYSQIVNDFQKGDIAEGYSVSREKKESFPLTVTSAQKNPTAFYLCATARTGDQETQYFGPGTRLLVL.

V is TRBV30 and J is TRBJ1-5, with a tentative D call TRBD1 (6 bases). V was trimmed by 1 base and J by 4 bases, leaving 14 bases between them. The CDR3 length is 15 residues. Germline CDR1 GTSNPN, CDR2 SVGIG (reference sequence). This CDR3 reads CAWSAPMRGNQPQHF. The CDR3, as DNA: TGTGCCTGGAGTGCCCCGATGAGGGGGAATCAGCCCCAGCATTTT.

The chain couples TRBV5-4 to TRBJ1-5, with a possible D match to TRBD1 (5 bases). The CDR3 consists of 15 residues. The germline gives CDR1 SGHNT, CDR2 YYREEE (reference sequence). V lost 1 base and J lost 6, with 14 bases in between. CDR3 region: CASSLWQGDGQPQHF. The DNA for the CDR3 is TGTGCCAGCAGCTTGTGGCAGGGCGACGGTCAGCCCCAGCATTTT.

The V call is TRBV12-5, the J call TRBJ2-1; 9 bases are a match to TRBD1. V lost 5 bases and J lost 6; bases outside the gene matches: 5. From germline, CDR1 is LGHNT and CDR2 FRNRAP. The CDR3 sequence is 14 residues long. The CDR3 protein is CASGPPTGGNEQFF. In nucleotides, the CDR3 is TGTGCTAGTGGTCCTCCGACAGGGGGCAATGAGCAGTTCTTC.

The V call is TRBV21-1, the J call TRBJ1-4. TRBV21-1 is shown as a pseudogene. This CDR3 region has 15 residues. CDR3 coding DNA: TGTGCCAGCAGCAAAGTTGGGGGGAGGAATGAAAAACTGTTTTTT. Translation: CASSKVGGRNEKLFF.

DNA for the CDR3: TGTGCCAGCGGGGGCGACAAAAGGGACAGGGTACACTACGAGCAGTACTTC. Translation: CASGGDKRDRVHYEQYF. This chain uses TRBV2 with TRBJ2-7; 9 bases match TRBD1. The CDR3 is 17 amino acids. Germline V lookup: CDR1 SNHLY, CDR2 FYNNEI. Unmatched junction bases numbered 17, after V lost 8 bases and J lost 3 bases.

This chain connects TRBV29-1 to TRBJ1-2; 10 bases match TRBD1. Germline V gene data show CDR1 as SQVTM and CDR2 as ANQGSEA. The CDR3 is 13 residues long. The V and J ends lost 6 bases and 9 bases, in that order; junction bases with no gene match: 10. CDR3 nucleotide sequence: TGCAGCGTCGGAGGGGGACAGGGGTTTCGCTACACCTTC. Translating gives CSVGGGQGFRYTF.

This clone was picked up one time. This chain connects TRBV4-3 to TRBJ2-5, with a possible D match to TRBD1 (5 bases). V dropped 1 base and J dropped 3 bases, with 9 bases sitting between them. From germline, CDR1 is LGHNA and CDR2 YSLEER. The CDR3 is 14 amino acids. The CDR3 loop is CASSQGGREETQYF. The CDR3 bases are TGCGCCAGCAGCCAAGGAGGCAGGGAAGAGACCCAGTACTTC.

This CDR3 reads CASSQTRGYGYTF. The CDR3 DNA sequence: TGCGCCAGCAGCCAGACACGGGGCTATGGCTACACCTTC. The chain recombines TRBV4-3 with TRBJ1-2; D unresolved. The CDR3 length is 13 residues. V lost 3 bases, J lost 4 bases, and 9 bases lay in between. Germline CDR1 reads LGHNA; CDR2 reads YSLEER.

As for this clone: Germline and junction disagree at one end, which may indicate a read error. The chain recombines TRBV5-8 with TRBJ2-7; D is perhaps TRBD2 (5 bases). The CDR3 is made up of 11 amino acids. Germline loops: CDR1 SGHTS, CDR2 YDEGEE. CDR3 sequence (DNA): TGTGCCAGCAGCTTAGCCCGGAGGAAGGACTTC. Residues: CASSLARRKDF. Based on the CDR3 plus reference TRBV5-8 and TRBJ2-7, the full variable domain is EAGVTQSPTHLIKTRGQQATLRCSPISGHTSVYWYQQALGLGLQFLLWYDEGEERNRGNFPPRFSGRQFPNYSSELNVNALELEDSALYLCASSLARRKDFGPGTRLTVT.

This sequence joins TRBV4-3 and TRBJ2-7, with 8 bases that match TRBD2. The V segment lost 4 bases and the J segment 2 bases; nucleotides outside the gene matches: 4. Germline CDR1 LGHNA, CDR2 YSLEER. CDR3 length: 14 amino acids. CDR3 sequence: CASSPAGGAYEQYF. The CDR3 DNA sequence: TGCGCCAGCAGCCCCGCGGGGGGAGCCTACGAGCAGTACTTC.

A single count supports this clone. The chain uses TRBV7-9 and TRBJ2-7; D is possibly TRBD2 (5 bases). The germline gives CDR1 SEHNR, CDR2 FQNEAQ (reference sequence). The CDR3 spans 14 residues. Trimming cost V 5 bases and J 0 bases, with 11 bases left between them. The CDR3 coding sequence is TGTGCCAGCAGCCTATCCGGGGACTCCTACGAGCAGTACTTC. Translating gives CASSLSGDSYEQYF.

The chain carries TRBV19 and TRBJ1-5; D gene uncertain. V was trimmed by 0 bases and J by 6 bases, leaving 9 bases between them. Germline V gene lookup returns CDR1 LNHDA and CDR2 SQIVND (reference sequence). The CDR3 covers 14 residues. The CDR3 region is CASSIDRVSQPQHF. The CDR3 nucleotides are TGTGCCAGTAGTATAGATCGTGTATCTCAGCCCCAGCATTTT.